Listed below are T cell receptor beta chains from one sample, sequenced in a study of T-cell memory formation after mild COVID-19. TCRdb passed the 5' RACE reads through MiXCR, listing each CDR3 protein once. Seen here are some 320,000 distinct CDR3 sequences, approximately 15% observed once, and the top ten hold under 25%. Specimen: PBMCs or a T cell subset sorted from them (not recorded which). All receptors derive from a young man who had mild COVID-19 (a few samples of this study predate the infection). Cell type and time point are not known. CDR3s leave out the opening cysteine and the closing phenylalanine or tryptophan. The D gene is left open where the match is weak.

V: TRBV7-2
D: -
J: TRBJ2-4
CDR3: ASSRGMTKNIQY

V: TRBV5-1
D: TRBD1
J: TRBJ2-1
CDR3: ASSFLGPVPGPVFRDRSNEQF

V: TRBV12-3/TRBV12-4
D: -
J: TRBJ1-5
CDR3: ASTGDRQPQH

V: TRBV11-2
D: -
J: TRBJ2-7
CDR3: ASSLQVHYEQY

V: TRBV4-1
D: TRBD2
J: TRBJ2-3
CDR3: ASSQAGTSGSPSTDTQY

V: TRBV6-5
D: TRBD1
J: TRBJ2-1
CDR3: ASSRHRTGGRQF

V: TRBV4-2
D: -
J: TRBJ2-3
CDR3: ASSQDELRTDTQY

V: TRBV29-1
D: -
J: TRBJ2-3
CDR3: SVPGALASTDTQY

V: TRBV3-1
D: -
J: TRBJ2-1
CDR3: ASSQGLFKQF

V: TRBV7-2
D: -
J: TRBJ1-5
CDR3: ASSLEDGRGSNQPQH

V: TRBV2
D: TRBD2
J: TRBJ2-2
CDR3: ASSTSGGAGELF

V: TRBV11-2
D: -
J: TRBJ2-1
CDR3: ASSEASSYNEQF

V: TRBV4-3
D: -
J: TRBJ2-6
CDR3: ASSQQPEAGANVLT

V: TRBV7-3
D: -
J: TRBJ2-2
CDR3: ASSPLPTNTGELF

V: TRBV20-1
D: -
J: TRBJ1-5
CDR3: SARWQGNQPQH

V: TRBV7-2
D: -
J: TRBJ2-5
CDR3: ASSPGQSGTQY

V: TRBV7-9
D: -
J: TRBJ2-2
CDR3: ASSLAAAGELF

V: TRBV5-4
D: TRBD2
J: TRBJ2-3
CDR3: ASSSAGVNTQY

V: TRBV5-1
D: -
J: TRBJ2-2
CDR3: ASSLVAGAGAGELF

V: TRBV3-1
D: TRBD2
J: TRBJ2-3
CDR3: ASSPPGGNTQY

V: TRBV2
D: -
J: TRBJ2-7
CDR3: ASSIYEQY

V: TRBV6-5
D: TRBD1
J: TRBJ2-7
CDR3: ASSTHRTGLDEQY

V: TRBV12-3/TRBV12-4
D: -
J: TRBJ2-1
CDR3: ASSFAYLEQF

V: TRBV7-6
D: TRBD1
J: TRBJ2-4
CDR3: ASSSGTGIQY

V: TRBV7-9
D: TRBD1
J: TRBJ1-2
CDR3: ASSSSSDRVGGYT

V: TRBV5-1
D: TRBD1
J: TRBJ1-4
CDR3: ASSLGPGTGLFEEKLF

V: TRBV4-2
D: -
J: TRBJ2-1
CDR3: ASSLRPGGDDYNEQF

V: TRBV4-3
D: -
J: TRBJ2-3
CDR3: ASSQDRVSPLGRTDTQY

V: TRBV29-1
D: TRBD1
J: TRBJ2-7
CDR3: SVYGTGSYEQY

V: TRBV7-9
D: TRBD2
J: TRBJ2-4
CDR3: ASSLALAVNIQY

V: TRBV19
D: -
J: TRBJ2-1
CDR3: ASKKGSYNEQF

V: TRBV11-2
D: TRBD1
J: TRBJ2-7
CDR3: ASSKNPGQGGYEQY

V: TRBV20-1
D: -
J: TRBJ1-2
CDR3: SAAGLTDYGYT

V: TRBV5-1
D: TRBD1
J: TRBJ2-5
CDR3: ASSLEGTGDGETQY

V: TRBV5-1
D: -
J: TRBJ2-3
CDR3: ASSLGLASTDTQY

V: TRBV7-9
D: -
J: TRBJ1-1
CDR3: ASSPTDTEAF

V: TRBV5-1
D: -
J: TRBJ1-1
CDR3: ASSFTSGTEAF

V: TRBV7-2
D: -
J: TRBJ2-5
CDR3: ASSLQSGLETQY

V: TRBV20-1
D: -
J: TRBJ2-1
CDR3: SAAINEQF

V: TRBV7-9
D: -
J: TRBJ2-3
CDR3: ASRSMSYVTSTDTQY

V: TRBV12-3/TRBV12-4
D: -
J: TRBJ1-4
CDR3: ASSHNPRGEELF

V: TRBV4-3
D: TRBD1
J: TRBJ1-1
CDR3: ASSQGQGSLTEAF

V: TRBV11-2
D: -
J: TRBJ1-6
CDR3: ASSQTTHNSPLH

V: TRBV19
D: TRBD1
J: TRBJ2-7
CDR3: ASSINRGVYEQY

V: TRBV5-6
D: TRBD2
J: TRBJ2-3
CDR3: ASSRLGAGGGTDTQY

V: TRBV15
D: -
J: TRBJ1-2
CDR3: ATSKEQNYGYT

V: TRBV6-2/TRBV6-3
D: -
J: TRBJ1-5
CDR3: ASSYGGGPLNQPQH

V: TRBV12-3/TRBV12-4
D: -
J: TRBJ2-3
CDR3: ASSEGGSDTQY

V: TRBV9
D: TRBD2
J: TRBJ2-2
CDR3: ASSVQLAVPTGELF

V: TRBV5-1
D: -
J: TRBJ2-7
CDR3: ASSFRYGGSYEQY

V: TRBV5-1
D: TRBD2
J: TRBJ2-2
CDR3: ASSFPTSPNTGELF

V: TRBV20-1
D: TRBD2
J: TRBJ2-1
CDR3: SAGYAGTSNEQF